Listed here are 22 T cell receptor beta chains from one sample, sequenced in a study of blood T cells in healthy people across ages. It was with a sample-barcoded 5' primer and a J-beta primer mix that a second PCR of roughly 7 to 11 cycles was run. MiXCR, applied by TCRdb to the 5' RACE reads, yields one record per CDR3 protein. Here the sample spans 550,000 to 700,000 distinct CDR3 sequences, approximately 27% being singletons. Sample: blood. The origin of the receptors is a woman in her 70s in good health.

This chain joins TRBV20-1 and TRBJ1-1, with D possibly being TRBD1 (5 bases). V lost 3 bases and J lost 5, with 10 bases in between. The CDR3 runs 12 residues. Germline lookup yields CDR1 DFQATT and CDR2 SNEGSKA (reference sequence). The CDR3 nucleotides are TGCAGTGCTAGTCCAGGGAGGACTGAAGCTTTCTTT. It yields the protein CSASPGRTEAFF.

The chain links TRBV6-2 or TRBV6-3 to TRBJ2-2; tentatively, D is TRBD1 (6 bases). Germline lookup yields CDR1 MNHEY and CDR2 SVGEGT. CDR3 length equals 14 residues. V was pared by 7 bases and J by 5 bases, with 14 bases between. As DNA, the CDR3 is TGTGCCAGCAACGTACAGGGAATAACCGGGGAGCTGTTTTTT. It codes for CASNVQGITGELFF.

The chain uses TRBV20-1 and TRBJ1-5; possible D gene TRBD1, 6 bases. Trimming took 3 bases from V and 6 from J, leaving 12 bases between them. Germline V lookup: CDR1 DFQATT, CDR2 SNEGSKA (reference sequence). The CDR3 sequence is 13 residues long. DNA for the CDR3: TGCAGTGCTAGGGGGGGCTCGGGTCAGCCCCAGCATTTT. Its protein product is CSARGGSGQPQHF.

J is TRBJ1-4 and V is TRBV27; TRBD1 might be the D (5 bases). The CDR3 contains 15 residues. Germline V gene data show CDR1 as MNHEY and CDR2 as SMNVEV (reference sequence). V gave up 4 bases and J gave up 4 bases, with 13 bases separating them. The CDR3, as DNA: TGTGCCAGCAGTTACCTCGGGGGACTTAATGAAAAACTGTTTTTT. Translated, it gives CASSYLGGLNEKLFF.

The chain has TRBV14 and TRBJ2-7, with D maybe TRBD2 (5 bases). Trimming removed 4 bases from V and 5 bases from J, with 15 bases in between. Germline V gene data show CDR1 as SGHDN and CDR2 as FVKESK. The CDR3 length is 14 residues. This chain's CDR3 is CASSPERGRNEQYF. The CDR3 DNA reads TGTGCCAGCAGCCCAGAGCGAGGGCGAAACGAGCAGTACTTC.

The chain links TRBV4-3 to TRBJ1-2; D may be TRBD1 (6 bases). The CDR3 is 14 residues long. The germline V gene has CDR1 LGHNA and CDR2 YSLEER. V lost 0 bases and J 4 bases, leaving 9 bases between the germline ends. CDR3 in amino acids: CASSQEGTSYGYTF. The CDR3 DNA reads as TGCGCCAGCAGCCAAGAGGGGACAAGCTATGGCTACACCTTC.

For the CDR3, the DNA is TGTGCCAGCAGCTTAATGAGAGGCTACACCTTC. This codes for CASSLMRGYTF. V usage is TRBV7-2 and J usage is TRBJ1-2; D gene ambiguous. Germline loops: CDR1 SGHTA, CDR2 FQGNSA. Trimming cost V 2 bases and J 8 bases, with 6 bases left between them. This CDR3 region has 11 residues.

This clonotype showed up many times. The chain carries TRBV29-1 and TRBJ2-5, with 7 bases fitting TRBD2. The tail of the sequence fits TRBJ2-1 better, so the J call may be wrong. Germline V gene data show CDR1 as SQVTM and CDR2 as ANQGSEA. This CDR3 contains 13 residues. As DNA, the CDR3 is TGCAGCGCCCAGGATTCGGGGAGGGGTGAGCAGTTCTTC. This codes for CSAQDSGRGEQFF.

This clonotype was seen only a few times. The V and J genes are TRBV5-1 and TRBJ2-1; D not certain. The CDR3 sequence is 14 residues long. V dropped 7 bases and J dropped 4 bases, with 15 bases sitting between them. Germline V gene sequence: CDR1 SGHRS, CDR2 YFSETQ. CDR3 DNA sequence: TGCGCCAGCCTGCAGGATCCTCAGTACAATGAGCAGTTCTTC. It is translated as CASLQDPQYNEQFF.

The chain combines TRBV7-6 with TRBJ1-3; 7 positions match TRBD1. Losses at the gene ends were 3 bases for V and 5 bases for J; bases not matched to a gene: 1. Germline CDR1 and CDR2: SGHVS and FNYEAQ. This CDR3 comprises 13 residues. The CDR3 bases are TGTGCCAGCAGCTTGGACAGGAGAAACACCATATATTTT. Translating gives CASSLDRRNTIYF.

This clonotype was observed a few times. The chain couples TRBV29-1 to TRBJ2-5, with TRBD1 matching over 9 bases. The DNA end is a closer match to TRBJ2-7, so the J assignment may be wrong. The CDR3 length is 13 residues. The V gene's germline CDR1 is SQVTM and CDR2 ANQGSEA. The CDR3 bases are TGCAGCGTGGCCGGGACAGGGTATGACGAGCAGTACTTC. It codes for CSVAGTGYDEQYF.

This clonotype was counted between two and nine times. Written as DNA, the CDR3 is TGTGCCAGCAGCTTACAGGCGGCCCTCTATGGCTACACCTTC. Translated: CASSLQAALYGYTF. This chain connects TRBV11-2 to TRBJ1-2; D is uncertain. The CDR3 has 14 amino acids. Trimming took 2 bases from V and 4 from J, leaving 11 bases between them. From germline, CDR1 is SGHAT and CDR2 FQNNGV.

The chain recombines TRBV20-1 with TRBJ2-5; the match to TRBD2 covers 13 bases. CDR1 DFQATT and CDR2 SNEGSKA come from the germline V gene (reference sequence). The CDR3 contains 16 residues. Trimming at V came to 6 bases and at J to 4 bases, leaving 11 bases not matched to a gene. The CDR3 nucleotides are TGCAGTGCCATCCGGACTAGCGGGGGCCTCGGAGAGACCCAGTACTTC. Translated: CSAIRTSGGLGETQYF.

Comments on this clonotype: Relative to the germline gene, one junction end is altered; a read error may explain this. This sequence joins TRBV7-7 and TRBJ2-5; D is possibly TRBD1 or TRBD2 (6 bases each). The CDR3 contains 15 residues. Germline CDR1 SSHAT, CDR2 FNYEAQ (reference sequence). The CDR3 is CASSPGGTILETQYF. The DNA for the CDR3 is TGTGCTAGCAGTCCCGGGGGCACCATCTTAGAGACCCAGTACTTC.

This clonotype appeared many times. This chain connects TRBV7-7 to TRBJ2-5; 9 nucleotides match TRBD2. The germline V gene encodes CDR1 SSHAT and CDR2 FNYEAQ (reference sequence). The CDR3 contains 14 residues. J lost 5 bases, V lost 5 bases, and 6 bases had no gene match. CDR3 sequence reads: CASSPRTSVETQYF. The CDR3 DNA sequence: TGTGCCAGCAGCCCCCGGACTAGCGTTGAGACCCAGTACTTC.

This clonotype was found a few times. V and J are TRBV18 and TRBJ2-5; D not resolved. The V and J ends lost 2 bases and 5 bases respectively, with 12 bases between them. In germline, CDR1 is KGHSH, CDR2 LQKENI. The CDR3 runs 14 residues. CDR3 in DNA: TGTGCCAGCTCACCAAATGAAGGACGGGAGACCCAGTACTTC. Its protein is CASSPNEGRETQYF.

This chain uses TRBV12-3 or TRBV12-4 with TRBJ1-4; the match to TRBD1 covers 10 bases. With V trimmed by 6 bases and J by 7 bases, 2 bases remained unmatched. The CDR3 spans 13 residues. CDR3 bases: TGTGCCAGCAGAGGGGACAGGGGTGAAAAACTGTTTTTT. Translated: CASRGDRGEKLFF.

This chain links TRBV5-1 with TRBJ2-5; D gene unclear. V lost 0 bases and J lost 14, with 20 bases in between. The CDR3 has 14 amino acids. CDR1 is SGHRS and CDR2 is YFSETQ in the germline V gene. As DNA, the CDR3 is TGCGCCAGCAGCTTGGACCCGGGTTCCTACGAGCATTACTTC. Amino acids: CASSLDPGSYEHYF.

This clonotype was found a few times. This chain links TRBV4-1 with TRBJ2-1, with a tentative D call TRBD2 (6 bases). The length of the CDR3 is 15 residues. The V end was cut by 4 bases, the J end by 6 bases, with 16 bases between. CDR1 is MGHRA, CDR2 YSYEKL, per germline. The CDR3 coding sequence is TGCGCCAGCAGCCCCCACGGTGGAGGGTCCAATGAGCAGTTCTTC. Protein: CASSPHGGGSNEQFF.

This clonotype was recorded a few times. The genes are TRBV6-2 or TRBV6-3 and TRBJ1-2; D call uncertain. The V and J ends lost 3 bases and 5 bases respectively, with 7 bases between them. The CDR3 is 12 amino acids. The germline gives CDR1 MNHEY, CDR2 SVGEGT. The CDR3 DNA reads as TGTGCCAGCAGTTATGTGAATTATGGCTACACCTTC. It encodes CASSYVNYGYTF.

This clonotype was observed many times. The rearrangement joins TRBV4-1 to TRBJ2-3, with 15 positions matching TRBD2. Germline trimming cut 2 bases from V and 0 bases from J; bases unmatched to any gene: 12. The CDR3 has 21 amino acids. Germline V CDR1 and CDR2: MGHRA, YSYEKL. The CDR3 sequence is CASSQPGLAGGHETSTDTQYF. CDR3 in DNA: TGCGCCAGCAGCCAACCGGGACTAGCGGGGGGACACGAAACCAGCACAGATACGCAGTATTTT.

A few counts support this clonotype. The chain's CDR3 is CASSQDQGGRETQYF. For the CDR3, the DNA is TGCGCCAGCAGCCAAGATCAGGGGGGCCGGGAGACCCAGTACTTC. The chain joins TRBV4-3 to TRBJ2-5; weak D call: TRBD1 (7 bases). Per germline, CDR1 LGHNA and CDR2 YSLEER. The CDR3 extends over 15 amino acids. The V gene lost 0 bases and the J gene lost 5 bases, with 13 bases spanning the gap.